This TCR beta chain derives from a study of graft-versus-host responses after intestinal transplantation. Overall study: Anti-thymocyte globulin induction preceded two to three years of tacrolimus and steroid maintenance in all recipients.

Clones were read by immunoSEQ multiplex PCR, and TCRdb kept only the in-frame ones, dropping some. Here the sample spans about 48,000 clones, about 90% being singletons. On this clone itself: Its antigen is currently unknown.

This sequence was found in a human donor who was the organ donor for an intestinal transplant. The sample in question was unstimulated CD4+ T cells sorted from spleen or lymph node cells, obtained before transplant.

CDR3 nucleotide sequence: TGCAGTGCTAGAGATGTTACTGAAGCTTTCTTT. Translated, it gives CSARDVTEAFF. J is TRBJ1-1 and V is TRBV20-1; no reliable D call. CDR3 length: 11 residues. Germline V lookup: CDR1 DFQATT, CDR2 SNEGSKA (reference sequence). Trimming took 0 bases from V and 5 from J, leaving 4 bases between them.